This TCR beta chain was identified during a study of OX40 agonist ivuxolimab in advanced cancers. Generated by immunoSEQ multiplex PCR, the TCRdb table keeps only in-frame clones and is missing some. The table lists roughly 25,000 clones, more than 70% of them singletons. Germline CDR1 SNHLY, CDR2 FYNNEI. The CDR3 sequence is 13 residues long. V was cut by 4 bases and J by 11 bases, with 12 bases left in between. This clonotype was obtained from an adult with an advanced solid tumor such as melanoma, head and neck, liver or kidney cancer. The chain combines TRBV2 with TRBJ1-6; D remains unclear. Sequenced here: CD4+ or CD8+ T cells sorted from blood, sampled in a trial of the OX40 agonist ivuxolimab. The CDR3 reads CASSVGFPPPLHF. Written as DNA, the CDR3 is TGTGCCAGCAGTGTGGGCTTTCCCCCACCCCTCCACTTT.